This T cell receptor beta chain stems from a study of cytomegalovirus exposure and HLA in healthy donors. Per the germline V gene, CDR1 is LGHNA and CDR2 is YSLEER. This CDR3 is 16 amino acids long. V was trimmed by 4 bases and J by 6 bases, leaving 19 bases between them. PCR used 60 Vbeta primers and 13 Jbeta primers. Sequenced by immunoSEQ multiplex PCR; TCRdb stores in-frame clones only, minus some. The sample includes 200,000 to 300,000 clones, 80% to 90% seen only once; the top ten take 1.5% to 2.5%. The gene calls are TRBV4-3 and TRBJ2-1; possibly TRBD1 for D (5 bases). The material sequenced was PBMCs. The sequence derives from a woman aged 35 to 49 in good health and CMV-seropositive. The chain's CDR3 is CASSREPPDRPNEQFF. The CDR3 DNA follows: TGCGCCAGCAGCCGCGAACCCCCCGACAGACCCAATGAGCAGTTCTTC.